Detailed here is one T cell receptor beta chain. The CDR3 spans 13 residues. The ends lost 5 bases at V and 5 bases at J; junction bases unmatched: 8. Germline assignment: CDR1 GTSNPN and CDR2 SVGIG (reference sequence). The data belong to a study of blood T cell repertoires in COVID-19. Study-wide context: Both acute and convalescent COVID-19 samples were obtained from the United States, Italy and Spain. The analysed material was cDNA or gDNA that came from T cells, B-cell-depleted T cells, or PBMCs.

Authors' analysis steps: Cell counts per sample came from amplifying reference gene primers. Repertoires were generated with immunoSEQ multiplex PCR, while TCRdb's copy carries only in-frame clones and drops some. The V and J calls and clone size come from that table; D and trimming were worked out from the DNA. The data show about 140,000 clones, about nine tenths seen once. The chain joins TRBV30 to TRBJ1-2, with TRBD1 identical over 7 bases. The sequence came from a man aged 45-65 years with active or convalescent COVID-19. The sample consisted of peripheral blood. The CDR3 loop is CAWSTGKNYGYTF. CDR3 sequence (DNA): TGTGCCTGGTCGACAGGGAAAAATTATGGCTACACCTTC.